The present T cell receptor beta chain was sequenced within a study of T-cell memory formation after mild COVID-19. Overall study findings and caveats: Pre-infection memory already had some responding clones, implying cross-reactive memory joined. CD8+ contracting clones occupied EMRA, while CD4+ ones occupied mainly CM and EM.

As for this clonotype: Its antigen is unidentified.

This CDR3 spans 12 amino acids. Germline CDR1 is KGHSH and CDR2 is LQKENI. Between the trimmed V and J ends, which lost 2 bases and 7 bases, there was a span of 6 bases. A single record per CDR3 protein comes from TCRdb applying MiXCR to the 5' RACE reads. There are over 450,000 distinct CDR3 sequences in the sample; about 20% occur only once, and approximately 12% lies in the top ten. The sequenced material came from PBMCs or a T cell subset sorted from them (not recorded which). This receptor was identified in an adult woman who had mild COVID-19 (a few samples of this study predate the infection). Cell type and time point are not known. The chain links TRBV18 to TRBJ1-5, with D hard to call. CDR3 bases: TGTGCCAGCTCACCAGATGCCCAGCCCCAGCATTTT. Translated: CASSPDAQPQHF.